This T cell receptor beta chain came from a study of post-analysis software for immune sequencing data. General study results and limits: TRBV5-6, TRBV5-1 and TRBV20-1 were among five TRBV segments more frequent in patients than controls. Normalized Chao1 diversity was significantly lower in multiple sclerosis patients than in controls.

Turning to this clonotype: What it binds is not known.

Built from TCR beta cDNA, the libraries had unique molecular identifiers in them. Out of 1 to 10 million T cells, a few hundred thousand cDNA molecules were generated. From the PCR reads, TCRdb called clonotypes with MiXCR, one entry per CDR3 protein. The sample includes 400,000 to 500,000 distinct CDR3 sequences, roughly 40% of them seen just once. Per germline, CDR1 SGHTA and CDR2 FQGNSA. The CDR3 spans 12 residues. Between the trimmed V and J ends, which lost 7 bases and 2 bases, there was a span of 7 bases. The TCR comes from a girl aged 2-10 years with multiple sclerosis. The sample taken for sequencing was blood. The rearrangement links TRBV7-2 to TRBJ2-3, with unresolved D. Here the CDR3 DNA reads TGTGCCAGCACCGACCCCACAGATACGCAGTATTTT. This gives the protein CASTDPTDTQYF.